This is a list of T cell receptor beta chains from one sample in a study of T cell responses to AZD1222 COVID-19 vaccine. Data came from immunoSEQ multiplex PCR; TCRdb stores just in-frame clones and leaves some out. The table lists 120,000 or so clones, 84% of them singletons, with approximately 26% in the top ten. The sample was peripheral blood, taken 28 days after the second AZD1222 dose. The receptors originated from an adult who received the AZD1222 COVID-19 vaccine. Both conserved end residues are trimmed from each CDR3.

>TRBV3-1/TRBV3-2
ASSGTSMLEQF
>TRBV28
ASSFRVGHSANYGYT
>TRBV4-3
ASSQDFAASYEQY
>TRBV6-5
ASSYSGLAGSEQY
>TRBV9
ASSVGGVWNIQY
>TRBV12-3/TRBV12-4
ASSPRVHYGYT
>TRBV5-6
ASSLGRWDRGGNNSPLH
>TRBV10-3
AIRLTGTDGYT
>TRBV7-2
ASSLRGGGGGEQY
>TRBV19
ASSIRAGQPQH
>TRBV6-2/TRBV6-3
ASSYSNSYEQY
>TRBV29-1
SVEEPVGTGELF
>TRBV7-9
ASSSRASGGNEQF
>TRBV5-4
ASSRGAENTGELF
>TRBV24-1
ATSAPTGTSNEQF
>TRBV6-2/TRBV6-3
ASSWTADGAYSNQPQH
>TRBV6-5
ASPNEKLF
>TRBV3-1/TRBV3-2
ASSQDLRLPEDTQY
>TRBV14
ASSQRGHREGYEQY
>TRBV4-1
ASSQGQSSSYEQY
>TRBV28
ASSLRGAHEKLF
>TRBV12-3/TRBV12-4
ASSFANQPQH
>TRBV7-9
ASSPKGPDTQY
>TRBV29-1
SVTWGVSGHYGYT
>TRBV19
ASSIGQGNNEQF
>TRBV5-6
ASSPWDREVSPLH
>TRBV27
ASSSGGAWNIQY
>TRBV14
ASSLRDSYEQY
>TRBV3-1/TRBV3-2
ASTRLRGPGNTIY
>TRBV5-8
ASSRYSYYGYT
>TRBV5-6
ASSWEATEANYGYT
>TRBV5-1
ASNAATDTQY
>TRBV28
ATRGAGGSYNEQF
>TRBV10-3
AISESVAGHETQY
>TRBV28
ASRPSSYNEQF
>TRBV11-2
ASRIGTMHTDTQY
>TRBV4-2
ASSLGQINYGYT
>TRBV9
ASSVGGLLSGNTIY
>TRBV19
ASSIVGGSTDTQY
>TRBV6-5
ASSYGDTGELF
>TRBV11-1
ASSFTGGLDTEAF
>TRBV5-1
ASSPAGSYNEQF
>TRBV19
ASSISGGRDTQY
>TRBV5-1
ASRPSGAVTEAF
>TRBV2
ASRGQGLQPQH
>TRBV5-1
ASSLSGNTGELF
>TRBV27
ASSLRSGGYGYT
>TRBV19
ASSTNPGTGGLPQH
>TRBV7-2
ASSFPGPKNYGYT
>TRBV6-5
ASRQGIYTGELF
>TRBV19
ASSPPSGELF
>TRBV29-1
SVAKTGNYEQY
>TRBV27
ASASGSRNNQPQH